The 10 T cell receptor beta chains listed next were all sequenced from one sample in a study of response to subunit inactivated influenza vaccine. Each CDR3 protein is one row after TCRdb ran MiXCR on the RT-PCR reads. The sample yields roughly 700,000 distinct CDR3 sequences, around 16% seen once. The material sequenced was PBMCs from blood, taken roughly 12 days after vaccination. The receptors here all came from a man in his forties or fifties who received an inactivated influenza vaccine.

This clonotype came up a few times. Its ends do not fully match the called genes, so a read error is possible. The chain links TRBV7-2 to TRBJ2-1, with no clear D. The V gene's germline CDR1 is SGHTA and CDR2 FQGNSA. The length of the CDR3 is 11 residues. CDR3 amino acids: CASSLVLGLIF. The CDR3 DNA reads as TGTGCCAGCAGCTTAGTCCTGGGTTTGATCTTC.

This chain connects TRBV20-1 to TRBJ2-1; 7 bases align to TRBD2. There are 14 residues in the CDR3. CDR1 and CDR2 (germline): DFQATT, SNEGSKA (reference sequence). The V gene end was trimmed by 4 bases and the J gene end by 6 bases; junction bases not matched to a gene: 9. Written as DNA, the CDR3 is TGCAGTGCTATCAGCGGGACCTTCCCCAATGAGCAGTTCTTC. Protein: CSAISGTFPNEQFF.

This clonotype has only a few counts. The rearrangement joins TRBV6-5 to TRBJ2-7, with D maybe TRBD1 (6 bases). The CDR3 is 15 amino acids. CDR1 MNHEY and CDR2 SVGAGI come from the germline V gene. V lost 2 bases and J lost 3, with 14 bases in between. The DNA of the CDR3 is TGTGCCAGCAGTTACGAGACAGGAATCTTCTACGAGCAGTACTTC. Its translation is CASSYETGIFYEQYF.

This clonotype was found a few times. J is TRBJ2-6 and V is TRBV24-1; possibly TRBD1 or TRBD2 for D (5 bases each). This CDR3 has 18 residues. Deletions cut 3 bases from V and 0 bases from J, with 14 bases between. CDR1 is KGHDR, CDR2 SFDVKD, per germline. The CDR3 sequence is CATSDAPGRSSGANVLTF. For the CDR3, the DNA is TGTGCCACCAGTGATGCTCCGGGACGTAGCTCTGGGGCCAACGTCCTGACTTTC.

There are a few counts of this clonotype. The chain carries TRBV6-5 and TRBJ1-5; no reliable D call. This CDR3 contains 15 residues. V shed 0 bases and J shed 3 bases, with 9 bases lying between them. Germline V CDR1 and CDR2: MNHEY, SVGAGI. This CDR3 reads CASSYSSRDNQPQHF. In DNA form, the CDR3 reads TGTGCCAGCAGTTACTCGAGTAGGGACAATCAGCCCCAGCATTTT.

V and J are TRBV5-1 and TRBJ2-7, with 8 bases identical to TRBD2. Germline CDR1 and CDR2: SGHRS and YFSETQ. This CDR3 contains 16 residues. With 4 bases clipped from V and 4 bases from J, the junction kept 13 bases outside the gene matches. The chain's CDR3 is CASSAFRAGAFYEQYF. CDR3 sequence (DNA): TGCGCCAGCAGCGCCTTTAGAGCGGGAGCGTTTTACGAGCAGTACTTC.

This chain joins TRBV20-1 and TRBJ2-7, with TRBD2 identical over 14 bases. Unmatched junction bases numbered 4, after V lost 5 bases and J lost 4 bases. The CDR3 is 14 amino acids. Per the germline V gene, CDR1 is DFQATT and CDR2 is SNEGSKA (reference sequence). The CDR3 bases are TGCAGTGCTGGACTAGCGGGAGGTGGTTACGAGCAGTACTTC. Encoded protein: CSAGLAGGGYEQYF.

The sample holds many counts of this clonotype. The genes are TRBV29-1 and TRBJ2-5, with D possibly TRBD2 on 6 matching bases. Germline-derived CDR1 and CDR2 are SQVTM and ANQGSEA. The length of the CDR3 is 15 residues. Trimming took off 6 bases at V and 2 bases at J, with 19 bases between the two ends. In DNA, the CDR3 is TGCAGCGTCGCGGGGAGCGAAACCATACAAGAGACCCAGTACTTC. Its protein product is CSVAGSETIQETQYF.

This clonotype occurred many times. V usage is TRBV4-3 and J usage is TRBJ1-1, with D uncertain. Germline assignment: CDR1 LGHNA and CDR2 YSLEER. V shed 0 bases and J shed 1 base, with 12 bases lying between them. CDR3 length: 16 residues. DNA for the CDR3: TGCGCCAGCAGCCAAGATTGGCTGACGGAGAACACTGAAGCTTTCTTT. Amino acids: CASSQDWLTENTEAFF.

The CDR3 reads CSVEGGGGRGWGPVEAFF. The CDR3 DNA is TGCAGCGTTGAAGGAGGCGGGGGCCGGGGCTGGGGTCCCGTCGAAGCTTTCTTT. V and J are TRBV29-1 and TRBJ1-1; perhaps TRBD1 as D (6 bases). There are 18 residues in the CDR3. The germline gives CDR1 SQVTM, CDR2 ANQGSEA. V was trimmed by 1 base and J by 8 bases, leaving 29 bases between them. Full variable domain (remainder filled in from reference TRBV29-1 and TRBJ1-1): SAVISQKPSRDICQRGTSLTIQCQVDSQVTMMFWYRQQPGQSLTLIATANQGSEATYESGFVIDKFPISRPNLTFSTLTVSNMSPEDSSIYLCSVEGGGGRGWGPVEAFFGQGTRLTVV.